The TCR beta chain described here comes from a study of regulatory T cells in long-lasting Graves disease (dated by TCRdb to the early 2020s). For context, the study as a whole: To count as having persistent Graves' disease, a patient had to have received antithyroid drug treatment for over 5 years with TSH receptor autoantibodies remaining persistently positive. A total of some 35 samples underwent TCR sequencing: about 13 from persistent and some 20 from newly diagnosed Graves' disease patients. Antithyroid drugs had been taken for 8.5 to 11 years on average by persistent Graves' disease patients in the clinical cohort. Peripheral blood TCR sequencing and RNA sequencing compared persistent Graves' disease patients with newly diagnosed Graves' disease patients. The study was conducted in China and was registered as a clinical trial.

Cut back by 6 bases and 6 bases, the V and J ends lie 24 bases apart. The CDR3 has 17 amino acids, counting the end cysteine and phenylalanine. Only the CDR3 part of the read is kept: 51 bases, read in frame from the first base. The germline V gene provides CDR1 MNHNS and CDR2 SASEGT. On this clonotype: It has no known antigen specificity. Base-call qualities are not available, and no considerably larger clone is one nucleotide away.

Taken with the paper, the label for time point translates to: persistent/refractory GD, antithyroid drugs over 5 years with positive TRAb. RNA was extracted from PBMCs in TRIzol for both TCR sequencing and RNA sequencing. The diagnosis of Graves' disease followed American Thyroid Association guidelines. Patients for the study were recruited at an endocrinology department in Xi'an, China. Each patient gave 9 to 10 milliliters of peripheral blood, collected in an EDTA anticoagulant tube. Ficoll Paque Plus density gradient separation was used to isolate PBMCs, and no further T cell sorting was done. An Agilent 2100 Bioanalyzer and agarose gel were used to check RNA quality, and a NanoDrop 2000 was used to measure RNA concentration. The study at large found these results: Persistent patients shared more public clonotypes among themselves (2,741) than newly diagnosed patients did (roughly 910). The study examined only peripheral blood because the primary lesion, thyroid tissue, could not be accessed. Compared with newly diagnosed patients, patients with persistent Graves' disease had lower TCR Shannon entropy and fewer highly expanded clones, which suggests clonal expansion. The authors acknowledged the small sample size as a limitation that may reduce accuracy. Sequencing and analysis were restricted to the TCR beta chain. Persistent disease showed preferential use of TRBV28, TRBJ1-2 and TRBJ2-5, whereas newly diagnosed disease favored TRBV20-1 and TRBJ2-1.

The library was produced with multiplex PCR. Instrument used: Illumina HiSeq 4000. iRepertoire HTBI primers and Arm-PCR amplification of CDR3 regions were used to construct TCR beta libraries. PCR products were gel purified before sequencing. The source study handled its data this way. A total of 62 TRBV and some 15 TRBJ segments were identified across samples and were used for gene usage analysis of CDR3 amino acid clonotypes. Filtered high-quality paired reads were merged into contigs using COPE and FqMerger. BLAST was used to align contigs to the IMGT TRBV, TRBD and TRBJ reference genes, and CDR3 was defined following IMGT. Highly expanded clones were defined as clonotypes with a frequency above 0.1%. Shannon entropy served as the measure of repertoire diversity, while the Gini coefficient captured V-J evenness. A clonotype found in more than one individual was treated as public. TCRdb applied fastp at Q25 and MiXCR to the public reads, then kept only in-frame beta chains. Here each entry gathers all rows of one CDR3 protein and keeps the most common genes and DNA. These V and J calls derive from TCRdb rather than the authors' analysis. For this sample the table gives around 510,000 distinct CDR3 sequences, of which less than 25% were detected only once. The ten largest clones add up to over 7.5% of the sample.

The source of this sequence is a female donor with Graves disease. The sample consisted of peripheral blood mononuclear cells (PBMCs), taken when the disease was refractory, from a patient treated with antithyroid drugs. The rearranged segments are TRBV6-1 and TRBJ2-1; the D gene is not confidently resolved. The sequence in DNA is TGTGCCAGCAGCCCCGGTGTCGGGCGGTCGATCAGCAATGAGCAGTTCTTC. Its product reads: CASSPGVGRSISNEQFF.